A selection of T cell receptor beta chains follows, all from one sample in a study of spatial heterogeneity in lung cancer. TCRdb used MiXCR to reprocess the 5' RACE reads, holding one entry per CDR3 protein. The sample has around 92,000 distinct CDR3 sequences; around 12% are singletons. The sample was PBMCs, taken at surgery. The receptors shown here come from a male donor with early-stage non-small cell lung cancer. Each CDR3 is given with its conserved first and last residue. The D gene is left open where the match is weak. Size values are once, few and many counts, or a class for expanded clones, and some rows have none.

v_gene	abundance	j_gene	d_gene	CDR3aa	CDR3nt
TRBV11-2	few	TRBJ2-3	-	CASSLVLSTDTQYF	TGTGCCAGCAGCTTAGTTCTTAGCACAGATACGCAGTATTTT
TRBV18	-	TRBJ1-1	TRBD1	CASSPEGASTEAFF	TGTGCCAGCTCACCAGAGGGGGCAAGCACTGAAGCTTTCTTT
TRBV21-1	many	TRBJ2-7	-	CARVNAAQYF	TGTGCCAGGGTAAACGCGGCGCAGTACTTC
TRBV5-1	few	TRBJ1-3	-	CASSTSGNSGNTIYF	TGCGCCAGCAGCACCTCAGGGAACTCTGGAAACACCATATATTTT
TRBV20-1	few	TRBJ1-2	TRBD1	CSARSPGTVYGYTF	TGCAGTGCTAGGAGTCCGGGGACAGTCTATGGCTACACCTTC
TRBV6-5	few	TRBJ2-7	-	CASSRDGSSYEQYF	TGTGCCAGCAGTCGGGACGGGAGCTCCTACGAGCAGTACTTC
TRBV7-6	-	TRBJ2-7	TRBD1	CASSFGQGANEQYF	TGTGCCAGCAGCTTCGGACAGGGGGCAAACGAGCAGTACTTC
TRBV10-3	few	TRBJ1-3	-	CAIGGGQPSGNTIYF	TGTGCCATCGGGGGGGGCCAGCCCTCTGGAAACACCATATATTTT
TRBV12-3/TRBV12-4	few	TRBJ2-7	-	CASRRGNYEQYF	TGTGCCAGCCGGCGGGGCAACTACGAGCAGTACTTC
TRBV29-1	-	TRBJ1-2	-	CSVDFGRTDGYTF	TGCAGCGTTGATTTCGGACGGACTGATGGCTACACCTTC
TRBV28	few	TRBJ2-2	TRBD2	CASTIRTSGRGTGELFF	TGTGCCAGCACCATACGGACTAGCGGGAGGGGTACCGGGGAGCTGTTTTTT
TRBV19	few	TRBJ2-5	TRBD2	CASSSPGLAIETQYF	TGTGCCAGTAGTAGCCCGGGACTAGCGATCGAGACCCAGTACTTC
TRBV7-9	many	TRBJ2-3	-	CASSFRDTQYF	TGTGCCAGCAGCTTCCGAGATACGCAGTATTTT
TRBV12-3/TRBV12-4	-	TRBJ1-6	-	CASSPQGPNSPLHF	TGTGCCAGCAGTCCACAGGGTCCCAATTCACCCCTCCACTTT
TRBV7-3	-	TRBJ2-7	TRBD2	CARSSKTSGAYEQYF	TGTGCCCGCAGCTCCAAGACTAGCGGGGCCTACGAGCAGTACTTC
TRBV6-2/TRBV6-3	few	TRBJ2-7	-	CASSYVLYEQYF	TGTGCCAGCAGTTACGTCCTCTACGAGCAGTACTTC
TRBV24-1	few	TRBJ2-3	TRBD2	CATDAGDTDTQYF	TGTGCCACCGATGCGGGGGACACAGATACGCAGTATTTT
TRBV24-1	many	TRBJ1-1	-	CATSAQGKGTEAFF	TGTGCCACCAGTGCACAGGGAAAAGGCACTGAAGCTTTCTTT
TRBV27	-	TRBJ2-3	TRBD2	CASTLTSEIDTQYF	TGTGCCAGCACCCTGACTAGCGAGATAGATACGCAGTATTTT
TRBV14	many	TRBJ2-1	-	CASSQSYNEQFF	TGTGCCAGCAGCCAATCTTACAATGAGCAGTTCTTC
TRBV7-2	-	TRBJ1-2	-	CASSLVHYGYTF	TGTGCCAGCAGCTTAGTGCACTATGGCTACACCTTC
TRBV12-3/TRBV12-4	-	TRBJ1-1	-	CASRTTGPNTEAFF	TGTGCCAGCAGGACGACAGGACCGAACACTGAAGCTTTCTTT
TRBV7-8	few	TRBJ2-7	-	CASSLGPEAYEQYF	TGTGCCAGCAGCTTAGGCCCAGAAGCCTACGAGCAGTACTTC
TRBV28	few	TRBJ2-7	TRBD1	CASSSSPGQGLNYEQYF	TGTGCCAGCAGTTCCTCACCGGGACAGGGTTTGAACTACGAGCAGTACTTC
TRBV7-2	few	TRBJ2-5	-	CASTTRQQETQYF	TGTGCCAGCACCACTCGTCAGCAAGAGACCCAGTACTTC
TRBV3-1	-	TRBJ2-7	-	CASSPTGMGLPEQYF	TGTGCCAGCAGCCCAACAGGAATGGGACTCCCCGAGCAGTACTTC
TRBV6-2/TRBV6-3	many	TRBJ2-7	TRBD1	CASSTDRGLSYEQYF	TGTGCCAGCAGTACGGACAGGGGGCTTTCCTACGAGCAGTACTTC
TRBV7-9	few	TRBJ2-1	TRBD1	CASSPDRVWGFF	TGTGCCAGCAGCCCCGACAGGGTCTGGGGGTTCTTC
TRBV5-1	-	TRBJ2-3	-	CASSLEVRRETSTDTQYF	TGCGCCAGCAGCTTGGAAGTGCGGCGTGAGACTAGCACAGATACGCAGTATTTT
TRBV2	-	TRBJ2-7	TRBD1	CASSPGQGAHEQYF	TGTGCCAGCAGTCCAGGACAGGGGGCACACGAGCAGTACTTC
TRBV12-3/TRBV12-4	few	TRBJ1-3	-	CASSLGPRNTIYF	TGTGCCAGCAGTTTAGGCCCGAGAAACACCATATATTTT
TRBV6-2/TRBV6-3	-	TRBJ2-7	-	CASSPRAWPYEQYF	TGTGCCAGCAGTCCTCGGGCTTGGCCCTACGAGCAGTACTTC
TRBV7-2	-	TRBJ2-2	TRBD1	CASSLATGGTNGELFF	TGTGCCAGCAGCTTAGCGACAGGGGGAACGAACGGGGAGCTGTTTTTT
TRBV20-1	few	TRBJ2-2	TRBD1	CSARANRGRDTGELFF	TGCAGTGCTAGAGCTAACAGGGGAAGGGACACCGGGGAGCTGTTTTTT
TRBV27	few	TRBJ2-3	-	CASSPGTEPRTQYF	TGTGCCAGCAGTCCGGGGACTGAGCCGCGTACGCAGTATTTT
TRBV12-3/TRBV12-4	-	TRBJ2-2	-	CASRTRTVMTGELFF	TGTGCCAGCAGAACCCGGACAGTTATGACCGGGGAGCTGTTTTTT
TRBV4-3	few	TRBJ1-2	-	CASSQLLFPSYGYTF	TGCGCCAGCAGCCAACTCCTGTTTCCCTCCTATGGCTACACCTTC
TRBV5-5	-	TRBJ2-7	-	CASSLVGGQSYEQYF	TGTGCCAGCAGCTTGGTTGGTGGACAGAGCTACGAGCAGTACTTC
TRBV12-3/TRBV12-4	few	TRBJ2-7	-	CASSLERWGSESYEQYF	TGTGCCAGCAGTTTAGAGCGCTGGGGCTCTGAGAGCTACGAGCAGTACTTC
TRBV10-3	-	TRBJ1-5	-	CAISETSEYSNQPQHF	TGTGCCATCAGTGAGACGTCAGAATATAGCAATCAGCCCCAGCATTTT
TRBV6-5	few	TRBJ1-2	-	CASSYGRSYGYTF	TGTGCCAGCAGTTACGGCCGTAGTTATGGCTACACCTTC
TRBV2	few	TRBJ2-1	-	CASSDDYLVEQFF	TGTGCCAGCAGTGATGATTACCTAGTTGAGCAGTTCTTC
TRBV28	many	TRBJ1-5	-	CASKEKFTQPQHF	TGTGCCAGCAAAGAGAAGTTCACCCAGCCCCAGCATTTT
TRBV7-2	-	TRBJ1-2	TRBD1	CASSFGTGFNYGYTF	TGTGCCAGCAGCTTTGGGACAGGGTTTAACTATGGCTACACCTTC
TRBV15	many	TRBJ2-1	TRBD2	CATSSRLAGGNEQFF	TGTGCCACCAGCAGTAGACTAGCGGGTGGCAATGAGCAGTTCTTC
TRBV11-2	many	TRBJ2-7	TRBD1	CASSWDSGEQYF	TGTGCCAGCAGCTGGGACAGCGGCGAGCAGTACTTC
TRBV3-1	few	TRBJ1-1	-	CASSQVMPSTEAFF	TGTGCCAGCAGCCAAGTTATGCCAAGCACTGAAGCTTTCTTT
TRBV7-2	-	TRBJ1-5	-	CASSSPPLGGQPQHF	TGTGCCAGCAGCTCCCCCCCCCTGGGTGGTCAGCCCCAGCATTTT
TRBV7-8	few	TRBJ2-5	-	CASTPLGTPQETQYF	TGTGCCAGCACCCCCTTGGGGACCCCCCAAGAGACCCAGTACTTC
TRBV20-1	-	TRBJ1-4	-	CSASATNEKLFF	TGCAGTGCTTCTGCAACTAATGAAAAACTGTTTTTT
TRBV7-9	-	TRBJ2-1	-	CASSLGTSRGPFF	TGTGCCAGCAGCTTAGGCACAAGCCGCGGTCCGTTCTTC
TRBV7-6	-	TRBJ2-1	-	CASSPPGARGKYNEQFF	TGTGCCAGCAGCCCACCAGGGGCGCGGGGGAAGTACAATGAGCAGTTCTTC
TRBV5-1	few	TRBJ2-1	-	CASSVSYGDNEQFF	TGCGCCAGCAGCGTCAGTTATGGGGACAATGAGCAGTTCTTC
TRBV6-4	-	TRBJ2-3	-	CASSDGHRTDTQYF	TGTGCCAGCTCGGACGGTCATCGCACAGATACGCAGTATTTT
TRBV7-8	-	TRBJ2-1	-	CASSRSPTEQFF	TGTGCCAGCAGCCGCTCCCCCACTGAGCAGTTCTTC
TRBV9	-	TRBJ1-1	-	CASSPRGRGEAFF	TGTGCCAGCAGCCCGCGGGGGCGCGGTGAAGCTTTCTTT